This T cell receptor beta chain was sequenced for a study of post-analysis software for immune sequencing data. Points from the study as a whole: Included in a set of a handful of TRBV segments more frequent in patients than controls were TRBV5-6, TRBV5-1 and TRBV20-1.

Researchers reported that TCR beta cDNA libraries carried unique molecular identifiers. TCRdb re-analysed the PCR reads in MiXCR, keeping a single row per CDR3 protein. The data show 700,000 to 900,000 distinct CDR3 sequences, around 42% seen once. A few counts support this clonotype. Its antigen is unknown. Unmatched junction bases numbered 6, after V lost 2 bases and J lost 1 base. The CDR3 runs to 17 residues. Germline CDR1 reads MNHEY; CDR2 reads SVGEGT. The source of this sequence is a girl aged 10-17 years with multiple sclerosis. This rearrangement joins TRBV6-2 or TRBV6-3 to TRBJ2-2; TRBD1 agrees at 8 bases. The sample consisted of blood. The CDR3 region has the DNA TGTGCCAGCAGTTACCTATTTGGACAGGGGAACACCGGGGAGCTGTTTTTT. It codes for CASSYLFGQGNTGELFF.